This TCR beta chain was sequenced during a study of blood T cell repertoires in COVID-19. Across the study: Material from acute and convalescent COVID-19 was sourced from the United States, Italy and Spain. PBMCs, B-cell-depleted T cells, or T cells were the source of the cDNA or gDNA that made up the material.

Trimming removed 5 bases from V and 6 bases from J; junction bases left unmatched: 3. This CDR3 has 14 residues. The germline V gene encodes CDR1 SGHTA and CDR2 FQGTGA. The authors' processing: Amplification with reference gene primers provided the estimates of nucleated cell counts. Profiling relied on immunoSEQ multiplex PCR, and the TCRdb table lists in-frame clones only, not all of them. Clone size and V and J calls were adopted from that table, with D and trimming inferred from the DNA. Counted here are tens of thousands of clones, 77% occurring once; the ten biggest clones make up around 20%. The TCR comes from a human donor with active or convalescent COVID-19. The donor label of this sample is uncertain. Material: peripheral blood. The rearrangement joins TRBV7-3 to TRBJ2-3; 12 nucleotides align to TRBD2. The CDR3 reads CASSRTSGIDTQYF. The DNA for the CDR3 is TGTGCCAGCAGCCGGACTAGCGGGATTGATACGCAGTATTTT.